The 14 T cell receptor beta chains below come from one sample, sequenced in a study of CD4 and CD8 cells across lung adenocarcinoma regions. TCRdb processed the PCR reads anew with MiXCR; each CDR3 protein has one entry. The table lists tens of thousands of distinct CDR3 sequences, 45% to 50% of them singletons. The source material was CD8+ T cells from the center of a lung tumor. The receptors stem from a male donor with lung adenocarcinoma. The CD4 and CD8 labels of this study may be unreliable.

The rearrangement joins TRBV6-5 to TRBJ2-5; 7 bases are shared with TRBD1. Looked up from germline, CDR1 is MNHEY and CDR2 is SVGAGI. V was pared by 2 bases and J by 2 bases, with 11 bases of the junction left unmatched. The CDR3 loop spans 17 amino acids. CDR3 in DNA: TGTGCCAGCAGTTACCAAGGTGGGACAGCAAAACAAGAGACCCAGTACTTC. Translation gives CASSYQGGTAKQETQYF.

Concerning this clonotype itself: At one boundary the junction diverges from the germline segment, which might be a read error. The rearrangement uses TRBV6-1 and TRBJ2-5, with D maybe TRBD2 (6 bases). The CDR3 sequence is 14 residues long. The V gene's germline CDR1 is MNHNS and CDR2 SASEGT. The CDR3 here is CASSGAGDPETQYF. CDR3 nucleotide sequence: TGTGCGAGCAGCGGAGCGGGTGACCCAGAGACCCAGTACTTC.

The chain recombines TRBV5-1 with TRBJ2-7; tentatively, D is TRBD2 (6 bases). The CDR3 runs to 16 residues. In germline, CDR1 is SGHRS, CDR2 YFSETQ. Trimming cost V 3 bases and J 10 bases, with 26 bases left between them. The CDR3 sequence: CASSSGPYPKEGFQYF. DNA of the CDR3: TGCGCCAGCAGCTCCGGTCCATACCCTAAGGAGGGTTTTCAGTACTTC.

With respect to this clonotype: The CDR3 does not end in the conserved phenylalanine or tryptophan, so this is likely a read error. Because the CDR3's place on the DNA is in doubt, the DNA is left out and the CDR3 is given as listed by TCRdb. This sequence joins TRBV6-1 and TRBJ2-5; the table calls TRBD2, which could not be checked here. From its first to its last residue, the CDR3 has 15 amino acids. The germline CDR1 and CDR2 sequences are MNHNS and SASEGT. The chain's CDR3 is CASRRGTRGRETRYL.

Only a few counts were recorded for this clonotype. The chain couples TRBV27 to TRBJ2-5, with a possible D match to TRBD2 (6 bases). The end of the DNA is better explained by TRBJ2-7, so the J call may be wrong. The germline gives CDR1 MNHEY, CDR2 SMNVEV (reference sequence). This CDR3 comprises 16 residues. The CDR3 protein is CASSPKPLGGAAEQYF. CDR3 DNA sequence: TGTGCCAGCAGTCCAAAGCCCCTTGGAGGGGCAGCCGAGCAGTACTTC.

This clonotype was detected many times. The chain couples TRBV12-3 or TRBV12-4 to TRBJ2-2; perhaps D is TRBD1 or TRBD2 (6 bases each). Trimming shortened V by 5 bases and J by 1 base, and 11 bases separated the two germline ends. The CDR3 covers 15 residues. The CDR3 spells CASSGGRMNTGELFF. The DNA for the CDR3 is TGTGCCAGCAGTGGGGGGCGGATGAACACCGGGGAGCTGTTTTTT.

This clonotype was recorded at least ten times. A much larger clone differs from this one at a single base, so this may be a read error. This sequence joins TRBV6-1 and TRBJ2-1, with TRBD2 matching 10 bases. The end of the DNA fits TRBJ2-7 better, so the J call may be wrong. CDR3 size: 15 residues. The germline gives CDR1 MNHNS, CDR2 SASEGT. The CDR3 sequence: CASSPSGSSYNEQYF. In nucleotides, the CDR3 is TGTGCCAGCAGCCCTAGCGGGAGCTCCTACAATGAGCAGTACTTC.

The gene calls are TRBV6-1 and TRBJ2-2; TRBD2 aligns across 14 bases. Germline lookup yields CDR1 MNHNS and CDR2 SASEGT. The CDR3 covers 17 residues. V lost 6 bases to trimming and J lost 4 bases; unmatched junction nucleotides: 7. CDR3 bases: TGTGCCAGCAGGCGACTAGCGGGGGGGCTGGGCACCGGGGAGCTGTTTTTT. This translates into CASRRLAGGLGTGELFF.

This chain uses TRBV10-1 with TRBJ2-5, with D perhaps matching TRBD2 (6 bases). V was cut by 4 bases and J by 2 bases, with 14 bases left in between. CDR1 WNHNN and CDR2 SYGVQD come from the germline V gene (reference sequence). CDR3 size: 15 residues. CDR3 nucleotides: TGCGCCAGCAGTGCTGCCGGTGGAGGGCAAGAGACCCAGTACTTC. Translating gives CASSAAGGGQETQYF.

This clonotype was observed a single time. Germline and junction disagree at one end, which may indicate a read error. The chain is built from TRBV6-1 and TRBJ2-5; 9 nucleotides agree with TRBD1. Germline assignment: CDR1 MNHNS and CDR2 SASEGT. This CDR3 has 19 residues. For the CDR3, the DNA is TGTGCCAGCAGTGCAGGGACAGGGTTCGGGTCTAGTGGGACGGAGACCCAGTATTTC. It yields the protein CASSAGTGFGSSGTETQYF.

Worth noting for this clonotype: Germline and junction disagree at one end, which may indicate a read error. The genes are TRBV6-1 and TRBJ2-3; D is undetermined. The CDR3 contains 14 residues. Germline V gene lookup returns CDR1 MNHNS and CDR2 SASEGT. The CDR3 region is CAGSGRPSPDTQYF. CDR3 nucleotide sequence: TGTGCGGGCAGTGGACGGCCAAGCCCAGATACCCAGTATTTT.

The chain employs TRBV4-1 and TRBJ2-5; D is perhaps TRBD1 (5 bases). V lost 4 bases and J lost 5, with 8 bases in between. This CDR3 comprises 12 residues. Germline CDR1 and CDR2: MGHRA and YSYEKL. This chain's CDR3 is CASSPNRETQYF. The CDR3 coding sequence is TGCGCCAGCAGCCCGAACAGGGAGACCCAGTACTTC.

The chain links TRBV5-1 to TRBJ2-1, with 10 bases identical to TRBD1. There are 15 residues in the CDR3. V trimming: 4 bases; J trimming: 7 bases; junction bases outside the gene matches: 8. In germline, CDR1 is SGHRS, CDR2 YFSETQ. The CDR3: CASSTGTGAMNEQFF. DNA for the CDR3: TGCGCCAGCAGCACCGGGACAGGGGCGATGAATGAGCAGTTCTTC.

Concerning this clonotype itself: Here the CDR3 omits its conserved ending phenylalanine or tryptophan, so a read error is the likely source. The limits of the CDR3 on the DNA are not certain, so only TCRdb's listed CDR3 is given. The V and J genes are TRBV4-3 and TRBJ2-4. The CDR3 numbers 20 amino acids, ends counted. Germline CDR1 LGHNA, CDR2 YSLEER. CDR3 protein: CAQPRSSFLTRLKIFKNKNS.